This TCR beta chain came from a study of Graves' ophthalmopathy and Graves' hyperthyroidism (dated by TCRdb to 2017 to 2018). About the investigation overall: Peripheral blood was collected at initial diagnosis, prior to any treatment. The study used signatures of the TCR beta repertoire to tell Graves' ophthalmopathy apart from Graves' hyperthyroidism and to predict which patients would progress to ophthalmopathy. In total, approximately 140 blood samples were TCR-sequenced: some 40 ophthalmopathy, 75 hyperthyroidism and roughly 17 hyperthyroidism-to-ophthalmopathy patients. To explore V-J signatures that separate ophthalmopathy from hyperthyroidism, a discovery set of 95 to 100 patients was enrolled, consisting of 40 to 45 with ophthalmopathy and under 65 with stable hyperthyroidism. An independent validation cohort comprised 18 hyperthyroidism patients and 15 to 17 patients who later progressed from hyperthyroidism to ophthalmopathy. In five or six hyperthyroidism patients, T-cell repertoires of thyroid tissue and blood were compared. Once sampling was done, hyperthyroidism patients were given methimazole at a starting dose of 30 mg daily, while ophthalmopathy patients were given high-dose intravenous methylprednisolone. For training and testing, the 80 to 100 patients in the discovery cohort were randomly divided in a 7:3 ratio. General conclusions and limits of the study: In cross-validation, the 13-signature model distinguished ophthalmopathy from stable hyperthyroidism with roughly 90% sensitivity and around 81% specificity, and in the test set the corresponding values were roughly 78% and 74%. Sample size was not predetermined statistically, and investigators were not blinded to group allocation. In validation, the model predicted ophthalmopathy progression with 55% to 71% sensitivity and roughly 72% specificity; some twelve predicted patients were CT-confirmed with GO in a median of approximately 6.2 months. Most of the expanded thyroid clonotypes with a frequency above 0.001 were also detected in blood, and it was suggested that the thyroid immune response may be reflected by blood repertoires.

V is pared back by 3 bases and J by 3 bases, with 18 bases lying between the germline termini. The CDR3 starts with the cysteine, ends with the phenylalanine, and has 16 residues. The read is trimmed to its CDR3 DNA, 48 bases read in frame from base 1. From a lookup of the germline V gene, CDR1 and CDR2 are KGHSH and LQKENI. For repertoire sequencing, TCR beta CDR3 regions were amplified from RNA transcripts. HTBI primers and the Qiagen OneStep RT-PCR kit were used in a first-round RT-PCR, which was followed by a second-round multiplex PCR, size selection and purification. Libraries were sequenced on an Illumina HiSeq2000 using paired-end 100 bp reads. In the source study's methods: SOAPnuke was used for read processing, and reads with adapters, uncalled bases, a mean Phred below 15, or no exact constant-primer or identifier match were discarded. COPE v1.2.5 was used to merge the high-quality paired reads. Clonotypes were defined as unique nucleotide sequences and were aligned to IMGT TRB V, D and J references using MiTCR v1.1. Analysis was restricted to V-J combinations with a frequency above 0.0001, which covered over 98% of repertoires. A TCR clonal expansion and chaos score per V-J combination was defined as the ratio of F50 clonal expansion to chaos observed in the TCRdist matrix. Welch's t-statistics and random forest were used to reduce the features to some 13 V-J combinations, which were then used as input to a naive Bayes classifier. The Morisita-Horn index was used to measure how similar the thyroid and blood repertoires were. Starting from the raw public reads, TCRdb applied fastp trimming at Q25, assembled clones with MiXCR and retained in-frame beta chains. Records with the same CDR3 protein are collapsed into one entry carrying the most frequent genes and DNA. The V and J calls were not made by the authors but by TCRdb's processing. The sample table contains over 450,000 distinct CDR3 sequences; only one count was recorded for approximately 15% of them. The ten largest clonotypes hold about a tenth of the sample.

The ophthalmopathy patients had moderately to severely active disease, with a Clinical Activity Score of 3 or higher, a NOSPECS grade of 4 or higher, and a disease duration of less than 3 months. Anyone with other autoimmune diseases, uncontrolled infections, pregnancy or lactation was excluded from the study. Clinical symptoms, serum thyroxine, TRAb, thyroid ultrasound and orbital computed tomography formed the basis of the diagnosis. PBMCs were isolated from roughly 10 ml of fresh peripheral blood by Ficoll-Paque density gradient centrifugation. Trizol reagent was used to extract the total RNA, and its quality was then checked on an Agilent 2100 Bioanalyzer. This clonotype was observed many times. Its antigen has not been determined. No qualities accompany the bases; no much larger clone lies one base away.

This receptor was obtained from a woman aged 25 to 45 with Graves' ophthalmopathy. Donor details come from another sample of the same person, matched by shared clones. The chain is encoded by TRBV18 joined to TRBJ2-7; the D gene is perhaps TRBD2, on 5 matching bases. Sequencing was done on a sample of blood. The bases are TGTGCCAGCTCACCGAATTCCGCTAGCTTCGGCTACGAGCAGTACTTC. It translates to CASSPNSASFGYEQYF.